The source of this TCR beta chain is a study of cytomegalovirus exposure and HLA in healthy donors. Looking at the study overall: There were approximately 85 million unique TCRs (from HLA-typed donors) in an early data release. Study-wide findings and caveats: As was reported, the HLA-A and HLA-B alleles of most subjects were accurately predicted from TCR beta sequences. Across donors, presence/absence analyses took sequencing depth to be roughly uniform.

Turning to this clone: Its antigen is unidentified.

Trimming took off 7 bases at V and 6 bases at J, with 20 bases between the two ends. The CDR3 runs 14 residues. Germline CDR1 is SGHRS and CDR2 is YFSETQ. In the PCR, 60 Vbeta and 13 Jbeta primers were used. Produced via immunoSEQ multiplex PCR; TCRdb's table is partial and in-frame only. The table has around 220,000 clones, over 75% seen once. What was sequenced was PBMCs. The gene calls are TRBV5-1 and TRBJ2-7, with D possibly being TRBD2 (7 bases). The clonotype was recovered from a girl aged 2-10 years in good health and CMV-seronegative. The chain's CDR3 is CASRPGGLTGEQYF. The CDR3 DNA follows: TGCGCCAGCCGCCCGGGGGGCCTGACAGGCGAGCAGTACTTC.